This T cell receptor (beta chain) was observed in a study of cytomegalovirus exposure and HLA in healthy donors. This clone was counted once. The antigen is undetermined. Broader study findings: A classifier reportedly called cytomegalovirus status with high sensitivity and specificity. Among the CMV-associated chains, three were confirmed in vitro as specific for CMV antigens. In the roughly 120 validation repertoires, around 95% of cluster scores exceeded 0, per a later analysis.

The repertoire was sequenced with immunoSEQ multiplex PCR; TCRdb's copy has only in-frame clones and lacks some. The repertoire holds about 110,000 clones, with about 85% as singletons. With V trimmed by 4 bases and J by 0 bases, 7 bases remained unmatched. CDR3 size: 15 residues. Germline CDR1 is SGHKS and CDR2 is YYEKEE (reference sequence). This chain uses TRBV5-5 with TRBJ2-7, with 7 positions matching TRBD1. This receptor was taken from a woman younger than 30 in good health and CMV-seronegative. Material for sequencing was PBMCs. This CDR3 reads CASSPGQSSSYEQYF. In DNA, the CDR3 is TGTGCCAGCAGCCCGGGACAGTCGAGCTCCTACGAGCAGTACTTC. Full variable domain (outside the CDR3, taken from reference TRBV5-5 and TRBJ2-7): DAGVTQSPTHLIKTRGQQVTLRCSPISGHKSVSWYQQVLGQGPQFIFQYYEKEERGRGNFPDRFSARQFPNYSSELNVNALLLGDSALYLCASSPGQSSSYEQYFGPGTRLTVT.